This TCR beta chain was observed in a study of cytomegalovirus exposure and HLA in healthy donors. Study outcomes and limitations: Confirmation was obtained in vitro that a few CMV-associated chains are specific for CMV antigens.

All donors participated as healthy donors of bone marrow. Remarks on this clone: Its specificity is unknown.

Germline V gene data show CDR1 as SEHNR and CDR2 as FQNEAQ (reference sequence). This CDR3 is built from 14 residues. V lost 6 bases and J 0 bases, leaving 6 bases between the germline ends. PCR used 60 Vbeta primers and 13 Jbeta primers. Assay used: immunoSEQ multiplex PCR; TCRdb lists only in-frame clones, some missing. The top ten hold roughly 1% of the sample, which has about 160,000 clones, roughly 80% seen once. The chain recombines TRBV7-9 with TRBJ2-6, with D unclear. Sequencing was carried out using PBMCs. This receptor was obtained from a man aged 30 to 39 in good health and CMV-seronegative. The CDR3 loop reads CASRRSSGANVLTF. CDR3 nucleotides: TGTGCCAGCAGACGTAGCTCTGGGGCCAACGTCCTGACTTTC.